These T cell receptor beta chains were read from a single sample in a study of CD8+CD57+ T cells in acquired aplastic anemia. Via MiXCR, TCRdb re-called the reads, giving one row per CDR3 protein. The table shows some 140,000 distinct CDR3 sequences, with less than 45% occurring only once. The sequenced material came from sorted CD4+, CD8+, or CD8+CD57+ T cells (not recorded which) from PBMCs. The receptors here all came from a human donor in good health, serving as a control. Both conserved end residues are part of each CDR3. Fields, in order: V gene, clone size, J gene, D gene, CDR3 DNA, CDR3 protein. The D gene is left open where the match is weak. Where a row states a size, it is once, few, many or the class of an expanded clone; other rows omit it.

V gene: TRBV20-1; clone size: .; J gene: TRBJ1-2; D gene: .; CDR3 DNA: TGCAGTGCTAGGAGGACAGACTATGGCTACACCTTC; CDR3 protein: CSARRTDYGYTF
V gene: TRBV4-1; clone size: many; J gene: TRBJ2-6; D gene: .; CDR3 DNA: TGCGCCAGCAGCCAGTCTCTGGGATCAGGGGCCAACGTCCTGACTTTC; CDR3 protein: CASSQSLGSGANVLTF
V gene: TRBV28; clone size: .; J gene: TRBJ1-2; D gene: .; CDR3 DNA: TGTGCCAGCAGTTTACAAGGGACGAGCCGGGCGGGCTACACCTTC; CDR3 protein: CASSLQGTSRAGYTF
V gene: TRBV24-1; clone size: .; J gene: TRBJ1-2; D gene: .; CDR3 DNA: TGTGCCACCAGTGAACGACAGTTTCCTGTTGGCTACACCTTC; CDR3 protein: CATSERQFPVGYTF
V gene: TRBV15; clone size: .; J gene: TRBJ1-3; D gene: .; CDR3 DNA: TGTGCCACCAGCAGGGGTCGGCTACCTCCAGGGTTCTCTGGAAACACCATATATTTT; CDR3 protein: CATSRGRLPPGFSGNTIYF
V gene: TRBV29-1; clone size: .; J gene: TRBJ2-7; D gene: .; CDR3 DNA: TGCAGCGCTGTGGGGCAGTCCATCCCCTACGAGCAGTACTTC; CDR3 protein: CSAVGQSIPYEQYF
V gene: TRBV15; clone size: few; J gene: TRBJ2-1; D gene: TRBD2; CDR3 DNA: TGTGCCACCAGTCCTAGCGGGAGTCGCTCCTACAATGAGCAGTTCTTC; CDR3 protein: CATSPSGSRSYNEQFF
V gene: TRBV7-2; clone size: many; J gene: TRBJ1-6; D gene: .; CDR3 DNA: TGTGCCAGCAGCCCAACGCGGATCTCACCCCTCCACTTT; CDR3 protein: CASSPTRISPLHF
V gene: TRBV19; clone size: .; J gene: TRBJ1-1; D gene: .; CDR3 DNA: TGTGCCAGTAGTTCCGGAGGGAACACTGAAGCTTTCTTT; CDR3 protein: CASSSGGNTEAFF
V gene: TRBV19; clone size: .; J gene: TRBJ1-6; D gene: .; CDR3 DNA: TGTGCCAGTAGTACGGGGGCGCGATTAAATTCACCCCTCCACTTT; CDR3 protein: CASSTGARLNSPLHF
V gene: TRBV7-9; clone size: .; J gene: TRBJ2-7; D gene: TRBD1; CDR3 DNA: TGTGCCAGCAGTGACAGGGGCCACGAGCAGTACTTC; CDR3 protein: CASSDRGHEQYF
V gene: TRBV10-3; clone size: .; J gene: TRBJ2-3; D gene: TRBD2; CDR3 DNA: TGTGCCATCAGACTTGAGACTAGCGGGAGTCCCATCACAGATACGCAGTATTTT; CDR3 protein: CAIRLETSGSPITDTQYF
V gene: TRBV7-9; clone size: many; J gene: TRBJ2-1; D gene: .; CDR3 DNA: TGTGCCAGCAGTTCGCTAGGGGAGCAGTTCTTC; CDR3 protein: CASSSLGEQFF
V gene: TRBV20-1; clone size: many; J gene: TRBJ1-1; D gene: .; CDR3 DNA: TGCAGTGCTAGAGATGTAAGTTCTTTGGTAGCTTTCTTT; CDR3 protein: CSARDVSSLVAFF
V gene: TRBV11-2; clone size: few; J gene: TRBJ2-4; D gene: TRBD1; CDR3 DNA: TGTGCCAGCAGCTCGCGACAGGGAGCCAAAAACATTCAGTACTTC; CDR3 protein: CASSSRQGAKNIQYF
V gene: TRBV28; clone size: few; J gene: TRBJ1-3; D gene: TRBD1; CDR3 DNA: TGTGCCAGCAGAAACGGACAGGGTGGAAACACCATATATTTT; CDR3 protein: CASRNGQGGNTIYF
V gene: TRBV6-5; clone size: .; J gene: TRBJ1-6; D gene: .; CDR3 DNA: TGTGCCAGCAGTTACGAAGGGCTTAATTCACCCCTCCACTTT; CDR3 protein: CASSYEGLNSPLHF
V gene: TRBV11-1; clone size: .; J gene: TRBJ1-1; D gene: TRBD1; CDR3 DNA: TGTGCCAGCAGCTTACGCATGACAGGGGGCGTTGGGAACACTGAAGCTTTCTTT; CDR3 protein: CASSLRMTGGVGNTEAFF